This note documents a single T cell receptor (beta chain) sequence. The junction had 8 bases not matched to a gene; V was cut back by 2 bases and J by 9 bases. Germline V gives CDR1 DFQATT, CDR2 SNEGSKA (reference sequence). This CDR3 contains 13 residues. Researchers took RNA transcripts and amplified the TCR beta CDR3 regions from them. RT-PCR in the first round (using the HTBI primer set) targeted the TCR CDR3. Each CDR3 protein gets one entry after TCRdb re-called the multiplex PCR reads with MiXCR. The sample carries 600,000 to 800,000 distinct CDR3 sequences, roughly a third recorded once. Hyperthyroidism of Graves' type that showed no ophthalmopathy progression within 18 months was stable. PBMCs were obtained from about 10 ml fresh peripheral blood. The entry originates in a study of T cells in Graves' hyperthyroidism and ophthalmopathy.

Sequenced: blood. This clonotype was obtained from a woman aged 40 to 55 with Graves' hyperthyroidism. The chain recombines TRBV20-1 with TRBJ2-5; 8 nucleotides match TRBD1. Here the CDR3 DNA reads TGCAGTGCTAGAACGACAGGGGAACAGCCCCAGTACTTC. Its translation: CSARTTGEQPQYF.